Listed here is a single TCR beta chain. The antigen remains unidentified. This record comes from a study of Ad26.COV2.S vaccination and SARS-CoV-2 variants. Study-level information: Ad26.COV2.S given intramuscularly, once or twice 56 days apart. Study-wide results and limits: An underestimation of total T cell responses may have resulted from the TCR breadth and depth analyses. Vaccine recipients surpassed placebo recipients in spike-specific TCR breadth.

This sample's treatment: 15 to 20 received Ad26.COV2.S at low or high dose, single or two shots; 5 received placebo; per-sample allocation not given. Day 63 after the first vaccine or placebo injection was the time point for sampling. An Ad26 vector expressing Wuhan-strain SARS-CoV-2 spike served as the vaccine. Only in-frame clones appear in the TCRdb table, and some are missing; sequencing was by immunoSEQ multiplex PCR. In the table there are about 420,000 clones, around 89% of which are singletons. Germline V lookup: CDR1 WNHNN, CDR2 SYGVQD (reference sequence). J was trimmed by 6 bases and V by 4 bases; bases with no gene match: 7. CDR3 length: 14 amino acids.

The sequencing used peripheral blood, collected in a trial of Ad26.COV2.S vaccine versus placebo. The TCR comes from a person aged 18-65 years who received the Ad26.COV2.S COVID-19 vaccine or a placebo. V and J are TRBV10-1 and TRBJ2-7, with 9 bases lining up with TRBD1. CDR3 DNA: TGCGCCAGCAGTGTTTTGACAGGGGGATGCGAGCAGTACTTC. The encoded protein is CASSVLTGGCEQYF.